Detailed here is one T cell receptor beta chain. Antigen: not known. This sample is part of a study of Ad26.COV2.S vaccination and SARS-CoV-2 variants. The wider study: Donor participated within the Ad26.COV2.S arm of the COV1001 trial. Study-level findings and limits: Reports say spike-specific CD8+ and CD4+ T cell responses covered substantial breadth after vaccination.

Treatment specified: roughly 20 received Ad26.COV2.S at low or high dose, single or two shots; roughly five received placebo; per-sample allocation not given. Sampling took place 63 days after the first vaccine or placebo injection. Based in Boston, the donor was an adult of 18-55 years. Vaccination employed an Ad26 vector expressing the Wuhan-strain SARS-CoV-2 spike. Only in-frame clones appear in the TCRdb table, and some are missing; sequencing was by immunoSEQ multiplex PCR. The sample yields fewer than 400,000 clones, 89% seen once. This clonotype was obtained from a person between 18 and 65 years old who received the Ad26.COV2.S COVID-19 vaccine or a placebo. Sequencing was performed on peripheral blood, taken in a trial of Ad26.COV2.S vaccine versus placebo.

The CDR3 coding sequence is TGTGCCAGCAGCTTGTTGGGGGCCAACGTCCTGACTTTC. It encodes CASSLLGANVLTF. The chain has TRBV5-6 and TRBJ2-6; no clear D gene. V was pared by 1 base and J by 4 bases, with 3 bases between. The CDR3 spans 13 residues. Germline CDR1 SGHDT, CDR2 YYEEEE. Filled out from reference TRBV5-6 and TRBJ2-6, the complete variable domain reads DAGVTQSPTHLIKTRGQQVTLRCSPKSGHDTVSWYQQALGQGPQFIFQYYEEEERQRGNFPDRFSGHQFPNYSSELNVNALLLGDSALYLCASSLLGANVLTFGAGSRLTVL.